Listed here are 23 T cell receptor beta chains from one sample, sequenced in a study of T-cell reconstitution after alpha-beta-depleted transplantation in children. Preparing the TCRbeta library involved the use of unique molecular identifiers. TCRdb independently ran MiXCR on the PCR reads; one entry per CDR3 protein. The table records about 310,000 distinct CDR3 sequences, more than 20% of them present only once. The source material was PBMCs, mostly from graft donor cells, sampled 180 days after TCRalphabeta/CD19-depleted stem cell transplant. All receptors come from a male patient between 5 and 17 years old who had a stem cell transplant for acute lymphoblastic leukemia, so the T cells may come from the graft donor.

The chain employs TRBV7-3 and TRBJ2-3; D possibly corresponds to TRBD2 (6 bases). The CDR3 loop spans 18 amino acids. Trimming removed 2 bases from V and 4 bases from J, with 22 bases in between. Looked up from germline, CDR1 is SGHTA and CDR2 is FQGTGA. The CDR3: CASSLLVGVGGWADTQYF. The CDR3 DNA reads as TGTGCCAGCAGCTTACTCGTCGGCGTGGGAGGATGGGCAGATACGCAGTATTTT.

In its sample, this clonotype was seen once. The chain combines TRBV7-9 with TRBJ2-2; D is undetermined. Germline lookup yields CDR1 SEHNR and CDR2 FQNEAQ (reference sequence). The germline V and J ends were trimmed by 5 bases and 1 base, with 14 bases remaining between them. This CDR3 comprises 16 residues. The CDR3 DNA follows: TGTGCCAGCAGCCGTCCACGGACGGTGAACACCGGGGAGCTGTTTTTT. Protein sequence: CASSRPRTVNTGELFF.

The table lists this clonotype with a few counts. This sequence joins TRBV20-1 and TRBJ2-7; 8 bases are a match to TRBD2. The J segment lost 1 base and the V segment lost 3 bases, leaving 11 bases of the junction unmatched. The CDR3 consists of 16 residues. Looked up from germline, CDR1 is DFQATT and CDR2 is SNEGSKA (reference sequence). The CDR3 loop is CSASPGGAASSYEQYF. In nucleotides, the CDR3 is TGCAGTGCTAGCCCCGGGGGGGCGGCTTCATCCTACGAGCAGTACTTC.

The chain recombines TRBV5-1 with TRBJ2-6; 7 bases match TRBD2. The J segment lost 3 bases and the V segment lost 3 bases, leaving 6 bases of the junction unmatched. Germline assignment: CDR1 SGHRS and CDR2 YFSETQ. The CDR3 is 16 residues long. CDR3 DNA: TGCGCCAGCAGCTGGAGCAGCGGGGTTGGGGCCAACGTCCTGACTTTC. This translates into CASSWSSGVGANVLTF. Complete variable domain (other parts from reference TRBV5-1 and TRBJ2-6): KAGVTQTPRYLIKTRGQQVTLSCSPISGHRSVSWYQQTPGQGLQFLFEYFSETQRNKGNFPGRFSGRQFSNSRSEMNVSTLELGDSALYLCASSWSSGVGANVLTFGAGSRLTVL.

This clonotype was picked up a small number of times. V and J are TRBV6-1 and TRBJ2-7, with D perhaps matching TRBD2 (6 bases). The V gene's germline CDR1 is MNHNS and CDR2 SASEGT. The CDR3 contains 14 residues. V lost 7 bases, J lost 6 bases, and 19 bases lay in between. The CDR3, as DNA: TGTGCCAGCAAAATGTACGGGAGCGGTCGCGAGCAGTACTTC. Amino acid sequence: CASKMYGSGREQYF.

In this sample, this clonotype turned up a few times. The chain couples TRBV10-3 to TRBJ2-7; 12 bases are shared with TRBD1. Germline CDR1 ENHRY, CDR2 SYGVKD. This CDR3 has 14 amino acids. V gave up 7 bases and J gave up 2 bases; unmatched junction bases: 3. The CDR3 nucleotides read TGTGCCATCAAGGGGGACAGGGGGCCCTACGAGCAGTACTTC. Encoded protein: CAIKGDRGPYEQYF.

Points on this clonotype: One end of the junction is discordant with germline, which a read error may explain. The DNA of the CDR3 is TGCAGTGCCAGAGAAGGGGCGGGGATGAACACTGAAGCTTTCTTT. It translates to CSAREGAGMNTEAFF. The genes are TRBV20-1 and TRBJ1-1, with a weak D call TRBD1 (5 bases). From germline, CDR1 is DFQATT and CDR2 SNEGSKA (reference sequence). The CDR3 contains 15 residues.

This sequence joins TRBV20-1 and TRBJ2-5, with D perhaps assigned TRBD1 or TRBD2 (5 bases each). The V end was cut by 7 bases, the J end by 4 bases, with 13 bases between. The CDR3 has 12 residues. CDR1 DFQATT and CDR2 SNEGSKA come from the germline V gene (reference sequence). The DNA for the CDR3 is TGCAGTGTACTGTCGAGGGGAGAGACCCAGTACTTC. This encodes CSVLSRGETQYF.

This clonotype was counted a few times. The V call is TRBV5-5, the J call TRBJ2-7; tentative D call: TRBD1 (6 bases). Germline assignment: CDR1 SGHKS and CDR2 YYEKEE (reference sequence). The CDR3 runs 14 residues. Between the trimmed V and J ends, which lost 4 bases and 2 bases, there was a span of 13 bases. CDR3 residues: CASSNPGQAYEQYF. The DNA of the CDR3 is TGTGCCAGCAGCAACCCGGGACAAGCCTACGAGCAGTACTTC.

V gene TRBV25-1 combines with J gene TRBJ2-5, with D uncertain. The CDR3 spans 14 residues. The V end lost 4 bases, the J end lost 1 base, and 10 bases lay between the germline ends. CDR1 and CDR2 (germline): MGHDK, SYGVNS. The CDR3 DNA reads TGTGCCAGCAGTGCTTTCGTCGGCCAAGAGACCCAGTACTTC. This gives the protein CASSAFVGQETQYF.

The V and J genes are TRBV15 and TRBJ2-3; 9 nucleotides match TRBD2. With V trimmed by 0 bases and J by 4 bases, 5 bases remained unmatched. The CDR3 extends over 16 amino acids. Germline values: CDR1 LNHNV, CDR2 YYDKDF (reference sequence). The CDR3 nucleotides read TGTGCCACCAGCAGAGAGCGGGAGGGCCCACCAGATACGCAGTATTTT. It yields the protein CATSREREGPPDTQYF.

The chain is built from TRBV10-3 and TRBJ2-7; TRBD2 matches 10 bases. CDR3 size: 14 residues. The V segment lost 3 bases and the J segment 2 bases; nucleotides outside the gene matches: 1. CDR1 and CDR2 (germline): ENHRY, SYGVKD. CDR3 in DNA: TGTGCCATCAGTGAACTAGCGGGACCCTACGAGCAGTACTTC. Amino acids: CAISELAGPYEQYF.

A few counts support this clonotype. CDR3 in amino acids: CASSPRSNTGELFF. CDR3 in DNA: TGCGCCAGCAGCCCCAGGTCGAACACCGGGGAGCTGTTTTTT. The chain combines TRBV5-1 with TRBJ2-2; D gene uncertain. In germline, CDR1 is SGHRS, CDR2 YFSETQ. V lost 4 bases, J lost 0 bases, and 7 bases lay in between. The CDR3 sequence is 14 residues long. Together with reference TRBV5-1 and TRBJ2-2, the CDR3 gives the full variable domain: KAGVTQTPRYLIKTRGQQVTLSCSPISGHRSVSWYQQTPGQGLQFLFEYFSETQRNKGNFPGRFSGRQFSNSRSEMNVSTLELGDSALYLCASSPRSNTGELFFGEGSRLTVL.

The V gene is TRBV27, the J gene TRBJ2-1; D is perhaps TRBD1 (6 bases). The CDR3 runs 13 residues. Germline values: CDR1 MNHEY, CDR2 SMNVEV (reference sequence). V was pared by 5 bases and J by 6 bases, with 11 bases between. The CDR3 DNA follows: TGTGCCAGCAGTAACAGGGCACCCAATGAGCAGTTCTTC. Residues: CASSNRAPNEQFF.

This clonotype was seen a single time. V gene TRBV4-1 combines with J gene TRBJ2-7; D is undetermined. Trimming took 4 bases from V and 5 from J, leaving 15 bases between them. The CDR3 spans 14 residues. Germline lookup yields CDR1 MGHRA and CDR2 YSYEKL. The CDR3 nucleotides read TGCGCCAGCAGCCTTGGCCCCAACAAGGACGAGCAGTACTTC. This translates into CASSLGPNKDEQYF.

This clonotype appeared once. The chain links TRBV28 to TRBJ2-1, with D perhaps matching TRBD1 (6 bases). Germline CDR1 MDHEN, CDR2 SYDVKM. The CDR3 is 15 residues long. Trimming shortened V by 3 bases and J by 2 bases, and 11 bases separated the two germline ends. This CDR3 reads CASSFLQGPYNEQFF. The CDR3 bases are TGTGCCAGCAGTTTTTTACAGGGCCCCTACAATGAGCAGTTCTTC.

The CDR3 DNA is TGCGCCAGCAGCTTGGAGGGGACTAGCGGGAGGGCCCCCTGGGCCAACGTCCTGACTTTC. Residues: CASSLEGTSGRAPWANVLTF. The chain couples TRBV5-1 to TRBJ2-6; TRBD2 agrees at 16 bases. The CDR3 has 20 amino acids. Germline V gives CDR1 SGHRS, CDR2 YFSETQ. V was clipped by 0 bases and J by 5 bases; unmatched bases: 8.

V gene TRBV5-1 combines with J gene TRBJ2-7; TRBD1 matches at 8 bases. The CDR3 runs to 15 residues. The V and J ends lost 1 base and 2 bases, in that order; junction bases with no gene match: 5. CDR1 is SGHRS, CDR2 YFSETQ, per germline. Written as DNA, the CDR3 is TGCGCCAGCAGCTTGCTTGAGACAGGGGCCTACGAGCAGTACTTC. Amino acid sequence: CASSLLETGAYEQYF.

This clonotype was seen a handful of times. V is TRBV6-1 and J is TRBJ2-7; D might be TRBD1 (5 bases). Looked up from germline, CDR1 is MNHNS and CDR2 is SASEGT. With 4 bases removed from V and 1 base from J, the gap between germline ends came to 11 bases. The CDR3 spans 14 residues. The CDR3 reads CASSASGKSYEQYF. In DNA form, the CDR3 reads TGTGCCAGCAGTGCCTCAGGGAAGTCCTACGAGCAGTACTTC.

This clonotype appeared a few times. The chain links TRBV21-1 to TRBJ2-1; the table's D call, TRBD1, was not checked against the DNA. TRBV21-1 is a known pseudogene. This CDR3 has 16 amino acids. CDR3 bases: TGTGCCAGCAGCAAATGGGGAACGGGACCGGGAAATGAGCAGTTCTTC. This codes for CASSKWGTGPGNEQFF.

This clonotype was seen more than once but under ten times. This rearrangement joins TRBV27 to TRBJ1-6; 7 positions match TRBD1. The CDR3 totals 17 residues. Germline CDR1 and CDR2: MNHEY and SMNVEV (reference sequence). V shed 4 bases, J shed 8 bases, and the junction held 14 bases outside the gene matches. The CDR3 DNA is TGTGCCAGCAGTTACATTTCCCCCGACAGGGCAGATTCACCCCTCCACTTT. This translates into CASSYISPDRADSPLHF.

In this sample, this clonotype turned up once. This chain links TRBV19 with TRBJ1-3; D ambiguous. V was shortened by 3 bases and J by 0 bases, with 6 bases between the two germline ends. The CDR3 runs to 14 residues. Germline CDR1 is LNHDA and CDR2 is SQIVND (reference sequence). CDR3 loop: CASSMSSSGNTIYF. CDR3 nucleotides: TGTGCCAGTAGTATGTCCAGCTCTGGAAACACCATATATTTT.

This clonotype was seen a handful of times. The V call is TRBV9, the J call TRBJ2-1, with 12 bases identical to TRBD2. This CDR3 is built from 19 residues. Germline V gives CDR1 SGDLS, CDR2 YYNGEE. J was trimmed by 4 bases and V by 1 base; bases with no gene match: 12. CDR3 DNA: TGTGCCAGCAGCGTATTAAGCCTAGCGGGAGGGGGGAGTTACAATGAGCAGTTCTTC. As protein: CASSVLSLAGGGSYNEQFF.